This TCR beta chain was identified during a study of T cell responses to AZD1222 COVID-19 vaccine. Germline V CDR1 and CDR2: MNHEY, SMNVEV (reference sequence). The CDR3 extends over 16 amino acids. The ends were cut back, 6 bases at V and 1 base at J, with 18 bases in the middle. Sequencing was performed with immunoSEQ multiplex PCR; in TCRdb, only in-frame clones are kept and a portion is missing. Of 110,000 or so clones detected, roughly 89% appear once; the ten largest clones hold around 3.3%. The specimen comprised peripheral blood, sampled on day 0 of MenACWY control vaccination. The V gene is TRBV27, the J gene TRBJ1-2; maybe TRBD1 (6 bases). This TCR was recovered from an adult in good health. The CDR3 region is CASRGTGTHINYGYTF. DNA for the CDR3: TGTGCCAGCAGGGGGACCGGGACACACATTAACTATGGCTACACCTTC.